What follows describes a single T cell receptor (beta chain). What it binds is unknown. The germline gene is not matched at one end of the junction; a read error may be the cause. The source of the sample is a study of high-grade serous ovarian cancer treatment subgroups. In the study overall: On average, 14,192 reads and several thousand unique TCR beta rearrangements were obtained per sample.

The method was immunoSEQ multiplex PCR; TCRdb's version includes in-frame clones alone and lacks a portion of them. The data contain roughly 4,100 clones, 69% of them singletons. Study-wide results and caveats: Tumors within one patient showed repertoire similarity of roughly 0.1 to 0.85. TCR clonal relatedness correlated positively with neoantigen level. The analyses considered CDR3 and ignored CDR1 and CDR2.

Tumor samples were taken before definitive surgery or chemotherapy. This CDR3 comprises 12 residues. CDR1 and CDR2 from the germline V gene are MNHNY and SVGAGI (reference sequence). The receptor's source is a human donor with high-grade serous ovarian cancer. The specimen was tumor tissue. The chain is built from TRBV6-6 and TRBJ2-3, with TRBD1 matching over 7 bases. The CDR3 region is CASSYSQGVVVF. DNA for the CDR3: TGTGCCAGCAGTTACTCCCAGGGGGTCGTAGTTTTT.